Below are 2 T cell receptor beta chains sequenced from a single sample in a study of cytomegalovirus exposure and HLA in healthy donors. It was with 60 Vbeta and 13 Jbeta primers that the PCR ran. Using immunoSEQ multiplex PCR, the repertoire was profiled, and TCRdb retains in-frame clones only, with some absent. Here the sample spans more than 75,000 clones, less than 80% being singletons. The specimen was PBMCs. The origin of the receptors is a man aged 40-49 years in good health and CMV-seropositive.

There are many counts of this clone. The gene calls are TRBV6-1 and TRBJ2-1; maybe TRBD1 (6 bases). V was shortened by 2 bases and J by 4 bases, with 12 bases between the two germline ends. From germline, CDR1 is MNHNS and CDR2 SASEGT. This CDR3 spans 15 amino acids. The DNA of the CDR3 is TGTGCCAGCAGTGAAAGTGGGGGCAGGTACAATGAGCAGTTCTTC. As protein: CASSESGGRYNEQFF.

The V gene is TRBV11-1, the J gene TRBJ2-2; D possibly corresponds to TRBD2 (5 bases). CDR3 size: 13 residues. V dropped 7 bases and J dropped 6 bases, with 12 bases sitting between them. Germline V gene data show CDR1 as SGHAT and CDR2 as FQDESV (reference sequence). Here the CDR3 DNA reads TGTGCCAGCAACCTCGAGGGCCCCGGGGAGCTGTTTTTT. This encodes CASNLEGPGELFF.